This is a list of T cell receptor beta chains from one sample in a study of PD-1 blockade in mismatch repair-deficient tumors. Assay: immunoSEQ multiplex PCR; the TCRdb copy retains only in-frame clones and omits some. The data hold around 14,000 clones, with around 84% observed a single time. Antigens of these TCRs are unknown. The material sequenced was cells cultured in vitro, taken from a patient treated with pembrolizumab. These TCRs come from an adult with mismatch repair-deficient cancer. CDR3s include the opening cysteine and the closing phenylalanine or tryptophan. Fields, in order: clone size, V gene, D gene, J gene, CDR3 DNA, CDR3 protein. D genes are given only for firm matches. Not all rows give a size; the values are once, few, many and, for expanded clones, a class.

.	TRBV5-1	.	TRBJ2-2	TGCGCCAGCAGCTTCGGGGGCCTGAACACCGGGGAGCTGTTTTTT	CASSFGGLNTGELFF
.	TRBV30	.	TRBJ1-3	TGTGCCTGGAGTGTGGGGGTCTCTGGAAACACCATATATTTT	CAWSVGVSGNTIYF
.	TRBV5-1	.	TRBJ2-1	TGCGCCAGCAGCTTGGACTCGGCGGGTGAGCAGTTCTTC	CASSLDSAGEQFF
.	TRBV21-1	.	TRBJ2-3	TGTGCCAGCAGCAAAACCCAGGGGCTCTTTGAAAGCACAGATACGCAGTATTTT	CASSKTQGLFESTDTQYF
.	TRBV7-3	.	TRBJ2-1	TGTGCCAGCAGCTTAATCTCCAGCGGTGAGCAGTTCTTC	CASSLISSGEQFF
.	TRBV13	.	TRBJ2-2	TGTGCCAGCAGAAAATTCGGCCCCGGGGAGCTGTTTTTT	CASRKFGPGELFF
.	TRBV29-1	.	TRBJ2-7	TGCAGCGTTGGGCCCGGGACCCCCGCGAACGAGCAGTACTTC	CSVGPGTPANEQYF
.	TRBV6-5	TRBD2	TRBJ2-5	TGTGCCAGCACTCCGACTAGCGGGAGGGGGGAGACCCAGTACTTC	CASTPTSGRGETQYF
.	TRBV7-2	.	TRBJ1-2	TGTGCCAGCAGCTTAGTAGGCTATGGCTACACCTTC	CASSLVGYGYTF
.	TRBV28	.	TRBJ1-2	TGTGCCAGCAGTTTTCCGGCGGCAGCCACCGACTACTATGGCTACACCTTC	CASSFPAAATDYYGYTF
.	TRBV4-2	TRBD2	TRBJ2-7	TGTGCCAGCAGCGCTCGGGAGGGCCTTGACGAGCAGTACTTC	CASSAREGLDEQYF
.	TRBV28	.	TRBJ2-7	TGTGCCAGCAGTAGGGGCTACGAGCAGTACTTC	CASSRGYEQYF
.	TRBV19	TRBD1	TRBJ1-1	TGTGCCAGTAGTCCCTGGACAGGGAAAGCTTTCTTT	CASSPWTGKAFF
once	TRBV30	TRBD1	TRBJ1-4	TGTGCCTGGAGTGGACAGGGATACGAAAAACTGTTTTTT	CAWSGQGYEKLFF
.	TRBV7-9	TRBD1	TRBJ1-1	TGTGCCAGCAGCCTCGACAGGGGGAACACTGAAGCTTTCTTT	CASSLDRGNTEAFF
.	TRBV5-1	.	TRBJ2-1	TGCGCCAGCAGCTTGGTCACCGACAATGAGCAGTTCTTC	CASSLVTDNEQFF
.	TRBV7-3	TRBD1	TRBJ2-2	TGTGCCAGCAGCTCGCGGACAGGCCCCACCGGGGAGCTGTTTTTT	CASSSRTGPTGELFF
.	TRBV9	TRBD2	TRBJ2-1	TGTGCCAGCAGCGTAGGACTAGCAAGTGAGCAGTTCTTC	CASSVGLASEQFF
.	TRBV6-1	TRBD2	TRBJ2-3	TGTGCCAGCAGGGCCGGGACTAGCCATCCAGATACGCAGTATTTT	CASRAGTSHPDTQYF
.	TRBV5-1	TRBD1	TRBJ2-5	TGCGCCAGCACCCGGACAGGGTTCGCTCAAGAGACCCAGTACTTC	CASTRTGFAQETQYF
.	TRBV10-2	.	TRBJ2-2	TGCGCCAGCAGTGAGTTGACGAGGGCCGGGGAGCTGTTTTTT	CASSELTRAGELFF
.	TRBV14	.	TRBJ2-1	TGTGCCAGCAGCCGGGACTTCGCCTCCTACAATGAGCAGTTCTTC	CASSRDFASYNEQFF
few	TRBV5-1	TRBD1	TRBJ2-1	TGCGCCAGCAGCACCTACAGGGGCCCCCCCATCAATGAGCAGTTCTTC	CASSTYRGPPINEQFF
.	TRBV11-3	.	TRBJ2-5	TGTGCCAGCAGCCCGGGGGCGGAGGGAGCCCAGTACTTC	CASSPGAEGAQYF
few	TRBV28	.	TRBJ1-2	TGTGCCAGCAGTTCCGCCTCCCCACTAACGACTAACTATGGCTACACCTTC	CASSSASPLTTNYGYTF
few	TRBV28	TRBD1	TRBJ2-7	TGTGCCAGCAGTTCCGCCGGGACAGGTACCTACGAGCAGTACTTC	CASSSAGTGTYEQYF
.	TRBV7-8	.	TRBJ1-1	TGTGCCAGCAGCTTAGTCGCGAACACTGAAGCTTTCTTT	CASSLVANTEAFF
.	TRBV5-8	.	TRBJ2-1	TGTGCCAGCAGCTTGGCCTGGTGGAATGAGCAGTTCTTC	CASSLAWWNEQFF
.	TRBV27	.	TRBJ2-5	TGTGCCAGCCCCAGAGATCACAGACAAGAGACCCAGTACTTC	CASPRDHRQETQYF
few	TRBV9	TRBD1	TRBJ2-7	TGTGCCAGCAGCCAGGGGACAGGGTTCGACGAGCAGTACTTC	CASSQGTGFDEQYF
.	TRBV27	TRBD2	TRBJ2-7	TGTGCCAGCAGTTCCGGACTAGCGGGAGGAAGCGAGCAGTACTTC	CASSSGLAGGSEQYF
.	TRBV9	.	TRBJ2-5	TGTGCCAGCAGCGTAGACGAACAGGTCCAAGAGACCCAGTACTTC	CASSVDEQVQETQYF
.	TRBV7-9	.	TRBJ2-2	TGTGCCAGCAGCCTTGGGAACACCGGGGAGCTGTTTTTT	CASSLGNTGELFF
.	TRBV28	TRBD1	TRBJ1-2	TGTGCCAGTAGGCCGGGACAGTTTCTTTCTCACTATGGCTACACCTTC	CASRPGQFLSHYGYTF
.	TRBV7-6	TRBD2	TRBJ2-2	TGTGCCAGCAGCTTAGGGTACAGCGGGAGGTCCACCGGGGAGCTGTTTTTT	CASSLGYSGRSTGELFF
once	TRBV7-3	.	TRBJ1-2	TGTGCCAGCAGCTTAAATCCGGCGGATAACTATGGCTACACCTTC	CASSLNPADNYGYTF
.	TRBV12-5	.	TRBJ2-2	TGTGCTAGTGGTTTGAGTCAGGGAGGCCTAACCGGGGAGCTGTTTTTT	CASGLSQGGLTGELFF
.	TRBV10-3	.	TRBJ2-7	TGTGCAACCGGGGGAGGTCGGATAAACGAGCAGTACTTC	CATGGGRINEQYF
.	TRBV4-1	TRBD2	TRBJ2-1	TGCGCCAGCAGCCAAGCCCCGCTAGCGGGAGGGCTTGAGCAGTTCTTC	CASSQAPLAGGLEQFF
.	TRBV11-2	.	TRBJ2-5	TGTGCCAGCAGCGTAGGGGTTCGGGGTGCCCAGTACTTC	CASSVGVRGAQYF
.	TRBV5-1	.	TRBJ1-1	TGCGCCAGCAGATTACAGGGAGCCACTGAAGCTTTCTTT	CASRLQGATEAFF
.	TRBV5-1	TRBD1	TRBJ2-7	TGCGCCAGCGGGGGACAGGGGGGTTCCTACGAGCAGTACTTC	CASGGQGGSYEQYF
.	TRBV18	TRBD2	TRBJ2-1	TGTGCCAGCTCACGGGAGGGAGGCTCGAATGAGCAGTTCTTC	CASSREGGSNEQFF
.	TRBV6-1	.	TRBJ1-1	TGTGCCAGCAGTGAACAGGGATGGGGCACTGAAGCTTTCTTT	CASSEQGWGTEAFF
once	TRBV18	.	TRBJ1-4	TGTGCCAGCTCACTCGGGACGGGTACTAATGAAAAACTGTTTTTT	CASSLGTGTNEKLFF
.	TRBV28	TRBD1	TRBJ1-1	TGTGCCAGCAGTTTAATAGGACAGGGGGGGGACACTGAAGCTTTCTTT	CASSLIGQGGDTEAFF
.	TRBV9	TRBD1	TRBJ2-3	TGTGCCAGCAGGGACAGGGGGGGAGATACGCAGTATTTT	CASRDRGGDTQYF
.	TRBV9	TRBD2	TRBJ2-7	TGTGCCAGCAGCGTAGCACCCGGGAGGGCCGACTACGAGCAGTACTTC	CASSVAPGRADYEQYF
.	TRBV27	.	TRBJ2-7	TGTGCCAGCAGTTGGGACGGGCTGATGGGCGAGCAGTACTTC	CASSWDGLMGEQYF
once	TRBV7-3	TRBD1	TRBJ1-6	TGTGCCAGCAGCTTGACAGGGGGGGATTCACCCCTCCACTTT	CASSLTGGDSPLHF
.	TRBV2	TRBD1	TRBJ1-3	TGTGCCAGCAGTGACTCAGGGGGCGGGTACACCATATATTTT	CASSDSGGGYTIYF
.	TRBV6-5	.	TRBJ2-2	TGTGCCAGCAGTGGGACCTCGAACACCGGGGAGCTGTTTTTT	CASSGTSNTGELFF
.	TRBV14	.	TRBJ2-1	TGTGCCAGCAGCCAAGAAAGGTCTGGCCTCCCCTACAATGAGCAGTTCTTC	CASSQERSGLPYNEQFF